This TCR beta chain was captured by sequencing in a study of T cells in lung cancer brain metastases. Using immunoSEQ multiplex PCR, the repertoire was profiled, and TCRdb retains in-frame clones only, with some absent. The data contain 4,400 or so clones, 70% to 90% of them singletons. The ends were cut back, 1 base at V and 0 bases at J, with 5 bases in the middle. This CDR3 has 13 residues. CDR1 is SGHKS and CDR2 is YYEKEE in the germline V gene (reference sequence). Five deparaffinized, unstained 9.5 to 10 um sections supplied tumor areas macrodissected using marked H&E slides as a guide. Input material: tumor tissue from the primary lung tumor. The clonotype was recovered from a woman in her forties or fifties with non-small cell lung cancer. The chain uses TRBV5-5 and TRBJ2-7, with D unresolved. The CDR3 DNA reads TGTGCCAGCAGCTTGAGCATCTCCTACGAGCAGTACGTC. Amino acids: CASSLSISYEQYV.